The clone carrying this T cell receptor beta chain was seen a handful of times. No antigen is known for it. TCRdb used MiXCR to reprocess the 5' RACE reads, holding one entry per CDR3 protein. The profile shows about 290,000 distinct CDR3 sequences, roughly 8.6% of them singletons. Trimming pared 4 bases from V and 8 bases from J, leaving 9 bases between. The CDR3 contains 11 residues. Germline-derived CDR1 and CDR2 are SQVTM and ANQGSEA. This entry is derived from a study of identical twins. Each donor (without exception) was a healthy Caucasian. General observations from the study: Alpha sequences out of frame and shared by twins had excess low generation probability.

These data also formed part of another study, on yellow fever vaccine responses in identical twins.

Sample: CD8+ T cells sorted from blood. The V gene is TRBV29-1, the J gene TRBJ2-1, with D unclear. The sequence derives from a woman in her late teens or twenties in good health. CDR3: CSVVPPHEQFF. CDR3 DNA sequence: TGCAGCGTTGTCCCTCCACATGAGCAGTTCTTC.